The clone carrying this T cell receptor (beta chain) was observed a handful of times. The repertoire was sequenced with immunoSEQ multiplex PCR; TCRdb's copy has only in-frame clones and lacks some. This sample has approximately 15,000 clones, with around three fifths found just once. From germline, CDR1 is MNHNY and CDR2 SVGAGI (reference sequence). The CDR3 contains 12 residues. Germline trimming cut 4 bases from V and 5 bases from J; bases unmatched to any gene: 0. This specimen comes from a study of graft-versus-host responses after intestinal transplantation. Graft samples were processed, releasing intraepithelial and lamina propria lymphocytes.

The chain employs TRBV6-6 and TRBJ2-5; 8 positions match TRBD1. Material: ileum tissue, obtained 524 days after transplant. The receptor was isolated from a human patient who received an intestinal transplant, so some T cells may come from the graft donor. CDR3 in amino acids: CASSWDRETQYF. In DNA form, the CDR3 reads TGTGCCAGCAGTTGGGACAGGGAGACCCAGTACTTC.